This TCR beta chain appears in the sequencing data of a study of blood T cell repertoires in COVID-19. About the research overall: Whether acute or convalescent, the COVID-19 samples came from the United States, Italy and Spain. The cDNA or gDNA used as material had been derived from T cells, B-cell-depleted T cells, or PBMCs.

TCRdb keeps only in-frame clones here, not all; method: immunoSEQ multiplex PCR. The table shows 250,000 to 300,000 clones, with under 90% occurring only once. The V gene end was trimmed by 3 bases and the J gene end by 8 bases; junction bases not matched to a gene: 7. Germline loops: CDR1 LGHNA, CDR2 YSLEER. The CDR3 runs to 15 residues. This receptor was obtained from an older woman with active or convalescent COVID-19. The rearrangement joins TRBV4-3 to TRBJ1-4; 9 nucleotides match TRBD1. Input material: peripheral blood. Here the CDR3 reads CASSHLQGAREKLFF. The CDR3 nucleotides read TGCGCCAGCAGCCATCTACAGGGGGCGAGGGAAAAACTGTTTTTT.